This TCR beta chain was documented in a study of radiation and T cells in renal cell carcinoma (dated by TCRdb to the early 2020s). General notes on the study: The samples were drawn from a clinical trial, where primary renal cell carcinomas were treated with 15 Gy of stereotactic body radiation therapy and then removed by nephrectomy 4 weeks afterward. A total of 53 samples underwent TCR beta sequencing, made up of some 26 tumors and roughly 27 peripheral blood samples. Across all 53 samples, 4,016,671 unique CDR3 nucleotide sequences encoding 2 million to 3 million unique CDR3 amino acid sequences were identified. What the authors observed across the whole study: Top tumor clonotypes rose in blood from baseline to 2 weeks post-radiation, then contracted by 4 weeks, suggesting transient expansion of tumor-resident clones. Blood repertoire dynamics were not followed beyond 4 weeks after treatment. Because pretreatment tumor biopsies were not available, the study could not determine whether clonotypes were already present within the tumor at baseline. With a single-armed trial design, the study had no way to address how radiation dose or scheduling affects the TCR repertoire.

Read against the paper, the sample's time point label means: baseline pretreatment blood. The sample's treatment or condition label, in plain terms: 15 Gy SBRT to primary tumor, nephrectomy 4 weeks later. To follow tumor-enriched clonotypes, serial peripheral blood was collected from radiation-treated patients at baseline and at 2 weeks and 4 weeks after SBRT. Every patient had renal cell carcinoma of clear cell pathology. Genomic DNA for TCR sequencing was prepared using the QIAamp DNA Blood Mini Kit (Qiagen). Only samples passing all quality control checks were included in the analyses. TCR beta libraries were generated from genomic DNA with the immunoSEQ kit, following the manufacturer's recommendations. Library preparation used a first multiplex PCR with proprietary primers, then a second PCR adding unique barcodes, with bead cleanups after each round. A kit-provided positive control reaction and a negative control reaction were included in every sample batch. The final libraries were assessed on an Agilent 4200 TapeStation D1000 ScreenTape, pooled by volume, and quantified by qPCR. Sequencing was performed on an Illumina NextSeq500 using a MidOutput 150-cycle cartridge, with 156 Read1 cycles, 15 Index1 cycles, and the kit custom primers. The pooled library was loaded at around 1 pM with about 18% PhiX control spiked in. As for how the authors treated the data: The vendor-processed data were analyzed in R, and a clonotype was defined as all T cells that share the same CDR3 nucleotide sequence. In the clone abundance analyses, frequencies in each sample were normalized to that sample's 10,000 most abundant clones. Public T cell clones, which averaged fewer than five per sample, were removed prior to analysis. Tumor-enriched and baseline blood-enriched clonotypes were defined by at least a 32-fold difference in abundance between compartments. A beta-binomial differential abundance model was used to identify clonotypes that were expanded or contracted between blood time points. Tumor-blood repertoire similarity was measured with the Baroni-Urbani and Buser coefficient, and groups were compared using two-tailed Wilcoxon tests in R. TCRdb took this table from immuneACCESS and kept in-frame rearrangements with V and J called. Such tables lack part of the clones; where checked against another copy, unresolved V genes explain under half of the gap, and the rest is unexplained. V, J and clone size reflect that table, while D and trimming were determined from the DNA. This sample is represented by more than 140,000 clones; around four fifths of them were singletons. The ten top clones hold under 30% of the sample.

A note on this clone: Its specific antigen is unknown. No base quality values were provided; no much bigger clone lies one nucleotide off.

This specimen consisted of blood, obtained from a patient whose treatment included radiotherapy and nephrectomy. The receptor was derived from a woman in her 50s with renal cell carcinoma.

The base sequence is TGTGCCATCAGTGAGTGGGACAGGGGAGTAGAAAAACTGTTTTTT. This encodes CAISEWDRGVEKLFF. The chain is assembled from TRBV10-3 and TRBJ1-4, with 10 bases aligning to TRBD1. As encoded in the germline V gene, CDR1 is ENHRY while CDR2 is SYGVKD. The CDR3 has 15 amino acids, counting the end cysteine and phenylalanine. This entry keeps only the CDR3 DNA: 45 bases, framed from base 1. Clipping removes 1 base from V and 8 bases from J, with 4 as the unmatched junction base count.